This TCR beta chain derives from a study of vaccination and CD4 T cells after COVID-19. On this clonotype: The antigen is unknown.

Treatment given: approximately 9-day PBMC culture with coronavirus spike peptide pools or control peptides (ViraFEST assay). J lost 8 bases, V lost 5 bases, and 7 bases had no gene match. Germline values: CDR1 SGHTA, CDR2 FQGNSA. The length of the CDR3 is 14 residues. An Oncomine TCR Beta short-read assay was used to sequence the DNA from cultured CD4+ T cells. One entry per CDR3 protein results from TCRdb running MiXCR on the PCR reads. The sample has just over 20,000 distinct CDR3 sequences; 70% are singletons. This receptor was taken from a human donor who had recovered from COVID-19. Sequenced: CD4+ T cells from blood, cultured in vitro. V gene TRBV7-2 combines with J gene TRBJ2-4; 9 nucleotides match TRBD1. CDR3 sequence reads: CASSIDRGDYIQYF. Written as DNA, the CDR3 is TGTGCCAGCAGCATCGACAGGGGGGATTACATTCAGTACTTC.